The source of this T cell receptor (beta chain) is a study of technical replicates of blood from a handful of donors. Measured with immunoSEQ multiplex PCR; TCRdb has only the in-frame clones, and not every one. The data show tens of thousands of clones, roughly 96% seen once. Germline assignment: CDR1 MDHEN and CDR2 SYDVKM. Trimming at V came to 5 bases and at J to 4 bases, leaving 5 bases not matched to a gene. This CDR3 has 15 amino acids. This TCR was recovered from a human donor in good health. The V call is TRBV28, the J call TRBJ2-3; 11 bases are a match to TRBD2. The material sequenced was T cells isolated from PBMCs. The CDR3 loop is CASSESSGRADTQYF. As DNA, the CDR3 is TGTGCCAGCAGTGAAAGTAGCGGGAGGGCAGATACGCAGTATTTT.